This T cell receptor (beta chain) was captured in a study of cytotoxic CD8 clonotypes in ibrutinib-treated CLL. Overall study context: Timing of response sample collection was a median about twelve months after treatment start, with a range of 6 to 36.

The sample holds a few counts of this clone. V was clipped by 3 bases and J by 7 bases, with 16 bases between them. The CDR3 is 15 residues long. The germline V gene has CDR1 PRHDT and CDR2 FYEKMQ (reference sequence). Some clones are missing from TCRdb's copy, which holds only in-frame ones; the method was immunoSEQ multiplex PCR. The sample gives 300,000 to 400,000 clones, approximately 67% of which show up once; 6% to 6.5% is in the top ten. This chain uses TRBV13 with TRBJ2-1; tentative D call: TRBD2 (7 bases). This sample comprised PBMCs, obtained after 36 months of ibrutinib treatment. The TCR originated in a human donor with chronic lymphocytic leukemia. CDR3 sequence reads: CASSFLGGLGNEQFF. The CDR3 DNA sequence: TGTGCCAGCAGCTTTCTCGGGGGGCTGGGTAATGAGCAGTTCTTC. Full variable domain (rest looked up from reference TRBV13 and TRBJ2-1): AAGVIQSPRHLIKEKRETATLKCYPIPRHDTVYWYQQGPGQDPQFLISFYEKMQSDKGSIPDRFSAQQFSDYHSELNMSSLELGDSALYFCASSFLGGLGNEQFFGPGTRLTVL.